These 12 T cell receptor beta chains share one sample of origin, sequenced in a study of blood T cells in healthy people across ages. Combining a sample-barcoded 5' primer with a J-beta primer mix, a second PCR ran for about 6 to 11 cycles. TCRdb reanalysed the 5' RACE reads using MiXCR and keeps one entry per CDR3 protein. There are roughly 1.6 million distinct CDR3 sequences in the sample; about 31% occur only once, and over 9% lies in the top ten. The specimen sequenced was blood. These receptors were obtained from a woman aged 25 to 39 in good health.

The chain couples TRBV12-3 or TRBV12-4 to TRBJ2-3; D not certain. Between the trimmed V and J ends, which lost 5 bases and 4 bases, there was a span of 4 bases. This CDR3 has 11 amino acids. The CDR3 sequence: CASSKPDTQYF. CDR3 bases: TGTGCCAGCAGTAAACCAGATACGCAGTATTTT.

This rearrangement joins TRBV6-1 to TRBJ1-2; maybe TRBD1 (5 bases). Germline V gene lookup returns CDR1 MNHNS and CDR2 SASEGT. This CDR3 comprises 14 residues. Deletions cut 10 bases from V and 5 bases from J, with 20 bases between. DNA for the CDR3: TGTGCCACCAACCGACGGGGGGATCGGTATGGCTACACCTTC. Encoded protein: CATNRRGDRYGYTF.

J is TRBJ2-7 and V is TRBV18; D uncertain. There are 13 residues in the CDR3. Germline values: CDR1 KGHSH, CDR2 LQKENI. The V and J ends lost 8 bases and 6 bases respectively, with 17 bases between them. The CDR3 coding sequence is TGTGCCAGCGCAGCAGGCATGGAATCCGAGCAGTACTTC. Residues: CASAAGMESEQYF.

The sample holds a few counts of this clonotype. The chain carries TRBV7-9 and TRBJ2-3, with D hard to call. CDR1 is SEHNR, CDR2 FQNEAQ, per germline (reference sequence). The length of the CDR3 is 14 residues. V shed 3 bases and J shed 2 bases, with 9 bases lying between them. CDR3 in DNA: TGTGCCAGCAGCTTCCGGTATCCCACAGATACGCAGTATTTT. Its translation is CASSFRYPTDTQYF.

The chain's CDR3 is CASSVAGRVETQYF. The CDR3 DNA reads as TGTGCCAGCAGCGTTGCGGGCCGCGTAGAGACCCAGTACTTC. The rearrangement uses TRBV6-1 and TRBJ2-7, with D possibly TRBD2 on 5 matching bases. The DNA end lines up better with TRBJ2-5; the J call may be wrong. The CDR3 runs 14 residues. Germline V lookup: CDR1 MNHNS, CDR2 SASEGT.

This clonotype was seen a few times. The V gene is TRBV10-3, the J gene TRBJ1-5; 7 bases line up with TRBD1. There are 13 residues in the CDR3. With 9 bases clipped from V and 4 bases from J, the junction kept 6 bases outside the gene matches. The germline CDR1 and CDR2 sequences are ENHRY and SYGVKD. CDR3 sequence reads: CAIPQGSNQPQHF. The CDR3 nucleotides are TGTGCCATTCCACAGGGGTCGAATCAGCCCCAGCATTTT.

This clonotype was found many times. The CDR3 sequence: CASSWTGGQETQYF. Written as DNA, the CDR3 is TGTGCCAGCAGTTGGACAGGGGGACAAGAGACCCAGTACTTC. The genes are TRBV12-3 or TRBV12-4 and TRBJ2-5; TRBD1 matches 10 bases. The V gene end was trimmed by 4 bases and the J gene end by 2 bases; junction bases not matched to a gene: 1. CDR3 length: 14 amino acids.

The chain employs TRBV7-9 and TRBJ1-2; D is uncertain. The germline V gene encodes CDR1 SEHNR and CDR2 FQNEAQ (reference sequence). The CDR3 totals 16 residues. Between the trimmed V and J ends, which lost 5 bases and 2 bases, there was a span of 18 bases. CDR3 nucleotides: TGTGCCAGCAGCACTTGGGCCTGGACCCGCAACTATGGCTACACCTTC. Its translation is CASSTWAWTRNYGYTF.

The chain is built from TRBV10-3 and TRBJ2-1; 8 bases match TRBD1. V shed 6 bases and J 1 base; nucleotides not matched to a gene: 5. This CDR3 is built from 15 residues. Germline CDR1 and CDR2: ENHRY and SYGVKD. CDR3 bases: TGTGCCATCAGGATGGACAGGGAATCCTACAATGAGCAGTTCTTC. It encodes CAIRMDRESYNEQFF.

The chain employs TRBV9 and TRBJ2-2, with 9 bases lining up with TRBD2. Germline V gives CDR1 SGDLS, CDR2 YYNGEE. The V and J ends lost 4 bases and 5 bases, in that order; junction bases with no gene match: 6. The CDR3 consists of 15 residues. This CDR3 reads CASSPSGGLTGELFF. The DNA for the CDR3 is TGTGCCAGCAGCCCCAGCGGGGGGTTGACCGGGGAGCTGTTTTTT.

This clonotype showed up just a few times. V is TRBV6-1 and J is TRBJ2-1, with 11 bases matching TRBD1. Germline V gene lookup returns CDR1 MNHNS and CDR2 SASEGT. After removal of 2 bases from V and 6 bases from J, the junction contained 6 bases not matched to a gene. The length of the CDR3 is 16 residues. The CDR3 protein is CASSEYSGTGGNEQFF. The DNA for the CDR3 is TGTGCCAGCAGTGAATATTCCGGGACAGGGGGCAATGAGCAGTTCTTC.

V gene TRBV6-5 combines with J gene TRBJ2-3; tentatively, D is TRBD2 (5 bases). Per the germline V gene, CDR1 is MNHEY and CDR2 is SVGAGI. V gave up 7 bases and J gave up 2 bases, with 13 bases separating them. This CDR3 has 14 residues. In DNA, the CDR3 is TGTGCCAGCAACAAGCTAGCCCCCACAGATACGCAGTATTTT. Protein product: CASNKLAPTDTQYF.